This TCR beta chain was found in a study of T-cell reconstitution after alpha-beta-depleted transplantation in children. During its preparation, the TCRbeta library received unique molecular identifiers. In TCRdb, the PCR reads were re-called with MiXCR into one record per CDR3 protein. The sample consists of 250,000 to 400,000 distinct CDR3 sequences, approximately 20% of them appearing once. The table lists this clonotype with many counts. No antigen is known for it. Study-wide findings and caveats: At the one-year point after transplant, T-cell counts and TCRbeta diversity were found to come mostly from T cells that had been newly produced. There were reportedly several hundred expanded graft clones from which alpha-beta T cells came about two months after transplant. Some patients' high day-60 TCRbeta diversity was attributed to recipient cells surviving conditioning.

Germline CDR1 is SGHRS and CDR2 is YFSETQ. The CDR3 runs to 19 residues. Deletions cut 0 bases from V and 3 bases from J, with 22 bases between. This chain uses TRBV5-1 with TRBJ2-1, with TRBD2 as a possible D gene (5 bases). The sequence derives from a male patient under 18 who had a stem cell transplant for acute lymphoblastic leukemia, so the T cells may come from the graft donor. Sequenced here: PBMCs, mostly from graft donor cells, sampled 180 days after TCRalphabeta/CD19-depleted stem cell transplant. CDR3 residues: CASSLGVLEDSIFYNEQFF. In DNA, the CDR3 is TGCGCCAGCAGCTTGGGGGTCCTCGAGGACTCGATTTTCTACAATGAGCAGTTCTTC. Full variable domain (rest looked up from reference TRBV5-1 and TRBJ2-1): KAGVTQTPRYLIKTRGQQVTLSCSPISGHRSVSWYQQTPGQGLQFLFEYFSETQRNKGNFPGRFSGRQFSNSRSEMNVSTLELGDSALYLCASSLGVLEDSIFYNEQFFGPGTRLTVL.